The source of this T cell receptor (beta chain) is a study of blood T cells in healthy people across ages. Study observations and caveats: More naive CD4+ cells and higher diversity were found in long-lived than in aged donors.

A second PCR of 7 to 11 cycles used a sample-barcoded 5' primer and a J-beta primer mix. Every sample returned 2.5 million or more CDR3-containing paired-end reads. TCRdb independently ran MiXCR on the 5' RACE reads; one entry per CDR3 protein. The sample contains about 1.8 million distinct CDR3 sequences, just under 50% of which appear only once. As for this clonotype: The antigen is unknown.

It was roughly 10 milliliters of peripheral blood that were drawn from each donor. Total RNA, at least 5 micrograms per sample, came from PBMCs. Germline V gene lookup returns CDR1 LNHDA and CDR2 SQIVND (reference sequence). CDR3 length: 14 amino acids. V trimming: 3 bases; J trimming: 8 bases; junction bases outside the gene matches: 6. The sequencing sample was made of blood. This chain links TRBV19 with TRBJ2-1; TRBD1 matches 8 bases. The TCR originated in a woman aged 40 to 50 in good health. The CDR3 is CASSIPGRGHEQFF. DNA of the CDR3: TGTGCCAGTAGTATTCCAGGCAGGGGGCATGAGCAGTTCTTC.